The source of this T cell receptor (beta chain) is a study of cytomegalovirus exposure and HLA in healthy donors (dated by TCRdb to the late 2010s). Regarding the study in general: In an earlier analysis of approximately 640 of the donors, around 300 Gb of sequence data and some 100 million unique TCR beta sequences from about 190 million T cells were reported. An early release covering roughly 640 HLA-typed donors comprised approximately 290 gigabases of sequencing data and 65 million to 100 million unique TCR sequences. Among the roughly 390 genotyped donors, more than 70% belonged to the genetic ancestry cluster associated with self-reported Caucasian donors. The study aimed to test whether cataloging public T cell receptors could reveal signatures of past pathogen exposure. Using immunosequencing, the study profiled T cell repertoires from 500 to 800 subjects and related those repertoires to cytomegalovirus serostatus. A separate validation cohort of over 95 different subjects was used in addition to the roughly 670-subject first cohort. To predict cytomegalovirus infection status, the study combined high-throughput TCR immunosequencing, statistical association of individual TCRs with disease status, and machine learning. In a later analysis, previously published TCR beta repertoires from 600 to 850 donors were re-analyzed and high-resolution HLA genotyping was added so that TCR occurrence patterns could be studied. Rather than drawing on any new phenotypic data, the later analysis identified candidate immune exposures from TCR beta sequences and the way those sequences occurred across donors. In an earlier analysis of 550 to 700 of the donors, high-throughput TCR beta sequencing was used to judge whether each TCR beta V gene segment behaved as functional or pseudogenic. Donor age, sex, ethnicity and CMV serostatus were compiled together with the repertoire data. A later genetic analysis used genome-wide SNP genotypes for about 65% of the roughly 700 donors, treating that subset as a discovery cohort. Every repertoire in the discovery cohort had been generated on one and the same sequencing platform. Class I and class II HLA loci were covered by the typing at four-digit resolution. Typing coverage varied by locus: about 629-640 donors for A, B, C, DRB1 and DQB1; under 550 for DQA1; around 570 for DPA1; more than 450 for DPB1. Roughly 5 DR-DQ haplotypes were handled as single units for association and clustering, since linkage in the cohort was strong. Among around 400 genotyped donors of the cohort, an average of approximately 240,000 unique TCR beta nucleotide sequences were sequenced per donor, roughly 20% of them non-productive. Findings and caveats that apply to the study as a whole: At a false discovery rate of 0.05, a later analysis linked approximately 18,000 TCR beta sequences to specific HLA alleles. According to a later analysis, TCR association rates differed among HLA loci, with DRB1 alleles showing the most associated TCRs and HLA-C alleles showing the fewest. When HLA alleles, especially DR and DQ, strongly co-occurred, TCR associations were difficult to assign to individual alleles. Linkage disequilibrium might explain the correlated functional status among segregating V segments, but an unknown experimental factor could not be ruled out. This cohort had only TCR beta chains sequenced, and the lack of alpha or paired-chain data limited which features could be detected. Broadly in line with IMGT annotations, most TCR beta V segments showed up in productive rearrangements about 87% or about 30% of the time in an earlier analysis of approximately 640 of the donors. Because some donors lacked HLA typing at each locus, the association tests relied only on the typed subset. The 87-base-pair reads could not distinguish some IMGT-functional V segments, including TRBV6-2 and TRBV6-3, so those segments were excluded. A later analysis found that most CMV-associated TCR beta chains appeared HLA-restricted, with HLA associations seemingly driven largely by CMV exposure. According to the authors, the approach could potentially be generalized to other disease states and immunological phenotypes. Most TCR sequences were observed very rarely across donors, whereas some public TCRs were present in many individuals. V-gene and J-gene trimming of TCR beta chains was associated with a missense DCLRE1C variant in a later genetic analysis, and the association was replicated in an independent cohort. The sequencing pipeline was judged likely to have produced a cluster of highly shared sequence variants as a technical artifact. Compared with equally common non-associated chains, HLA-associated TCR beta chains in a later analysis were more clonally expanded and had lower generation probabilities. In vitro tests confirmed that three of the cytomegalovirus-associated TCR beta chains recognize cytomegalovirus antigens. CMV serostatus was the only immune exposure information available for the cohort. Sequencing depth was assumed to be roughly uniform across donors in the presence/absence analyses, though that assumption may not hold. A further reported finding was that TCR beta sequences accurately predicted the HLA-A and HLA-B alleles for most subjects in the first cohort. Because counts were too low, 15 to 20 rarely observed V segments, including chromosome 9 orphons, were left out of the earlier analysis of 587 of the donors. The study gave a list of more than 150 TCR beta chains associated with cytomegalovirus. In a later analysis, several top co-occurrence clusters were reported to appear linked to parvovirus B19, influenza, CMV and Epstein-Barr virus. The classifier was reported to diagnose cytomegalovirus status with high specificity and sensitivity in both the original cohort and the validation cohort. According to a later genetic analysis, donors in an Asian-associated ancestry cluster had fewer N-insertions in productive TCRs than the roughly 670-donor mean.

This clone was recorded only once. The clone's antigen remains unknown. Nothing much larger sits one base from this clone, and base qualities are not available. The protocol used for the library was the immunoSEQ multiplex PCR assay. A mixture of 60 forward primers for TCR Vbeta segments and 13 reverse primers for TCR Jbeta segments was used in the multiplex PCR. The CDR3 region of rearranged TCR beta genes was amplified from genomic DNA with a multiplex PCR assay. Amplified TCR beta libraries were sequenced as 87-base-pair reads on the Illumina HiSeq System. For the original study's pipeline: A later analysis counted approximately 76 million unique TCR beta chains across the 690 or so repertoires, and some 11 million of these chains were shared by at least two donors. A nearest-neighbor algorithm error-corrected the raw reads and collapsed the reads into unique sequences, merging closely related sequences to remove PCR and sequencing errors. V, D and J gene segments were assigned by aligning CDR3 sequences to IMGT reference sequences. For a sequence to be retained, a match of at least six nucleotides to both a V gene segment and a J gene segment was required. A rearrangement counted as productive if the CDR3 had no stop codons and remained in frame with V and J, and every other rearrangement counted as non-productive. CDR3 was defined according to IMGT convention as the region running from the second conserved V-encoded cysteine to the conserved J-encoded phenylalanine. Sequences without an unambiguous match to a single V gene segment were excluded from the earlier analysis of several hundred of the donors. An earlier analysis of under 750 of the donors called V segments functional above 56.7% productive rearrangements and segregating when the between-donor standard deviation exceeded 5%. A statistical classification framework was built to diagnose cytomegalovirus status from the catalog of TCR beta chain sequences. In a later analysis, TCR nucleotide sequences were compared against IMGT/GENE-DB human TR gene sequences so that V and J genes could be assigned. A later analysis assigned CDR3 sequences and most-parsimonious VDJ recombination scenarios with the TCRdist pipeline. In a later analysis, each TCR beta chain was defined by its CDR3 amino acid sequence together with its V-gene family, and reads without a unique V-gene family were excluded. As a way to deal with suspected cross-contamination and a sequencing artifact, a later analysis dropped 640 or so nucleotide sequences that were highly shared and had low generation probability. A later analysis calculated a clonal expansion index for each public chain from normalized within-repertoire ranks of inferred template counts. A later analysis computed generation probabilities with a VDJ recombination model fitted to out-of-frame rearrangements, and checked the results against IGoR. In a later analysis, TCR-TCR, TCR-HLA and TCR-CMV co-occurrence was scored with hypergeometric tests, and a repertoire-size bias correction was applied to TCR pairs. False discovery rates were estimated in a later analysis by permuting HLA or CMV assignments 20 times. In a later analysis, co-occurring TCRs were grouped with DBSCAN, and TCRdist sequence similarity was added when clustering was performed within HLA-allele-positive subsets. For co-occurrence clustering, repertoires with fewer than 30,000 or more than 120,000 public chains were excluded, along with a handful of repertoires with anomalous nucleotide sharing. TCRdb stores this immuneACCESS table with in-frame sequences only. Part of the clones is absent; in the studies checked, under half of the shortfall reflects unresolved V genes, and no reason is known for the rest. The DNA was the basis for D and trimming; V, J and clone size are from that table. The sample profile shows under 120,000 clones; around two thirds of them were found once. The ten largest clones capture less than 3.5% of the sample.

The cohort consisted of 600 to 750 healthy bone marrow donors. At the time of sampling, all cohort members were nominally healthy, though unrecorded immune exposures were likely present. The donor was CMV seropositive and belonged to the group of 250 to 350 seropositive cohort members. A peripheral blood sample was collected from each donor, and TCR beta sequencing was performed on peripheral blood mononuclear cells. Genomic DNA was extracted from the blood cell samples with the Qiagen DNeasy Blood Extraction Kit. V lost 2 bases and J lost 4 bases, and the count of bases not matched to a germline gene is 4. The CDR3, cysteine through phenylalanine, is 15 amino acids long. Only CDR3 DNA is held: 45 bases, read in frame from base 1. CDR1 and CDR2 are drawn from the germline V gene: SGHRS, YFSETQ.

The chain links TRBV5-1 with TRBJ2-5; 11 bases in the junction line up with TRBD2. Sequencing used PBMCs. This sequence originates from a man aged 45-65 years in good health and CMV-seropositive. The DNA sequence is as follows: TGCGCCAGCAGCTTATTAGCGGGAGGGGGAGAGACCCAGTACTTC. Its protein reads: CASSLLAGGGETQYF.